One and the same sample provided the 7 T cell receptor beta chains below, sequenced in a study of blood T cell repertoires in COVID-19. Measured with immunoSEQ multiplex PCR; TCRdb has only the in-frame clones, and not every one. The repertoire consists of under 65,000 clones, with roughly 88% occurring once and the leading ten covering around 5.4%. The sample comprised peripheral blood. The source is a woman in her fifties or sixties with acute or convalescent COVID-19.

The chain employs TRBV6-5 and TRBJ2-3; weak D call: TRBD2 (7 bases). The CDR3 covers 15 residues. Germline assignment: CDR1 MNHEY and CDR2 SVGAGI. V was pared by 7 bases and J by 0 bases, with 14 bases between. The CDR3 region has the DNA TGTGCCAGCATGATCGCGGGGGCGAGCACAGATACGCAGTATTTT. Translated: CASMIAGASTDTQYF.

The chain couples TRBV10-3 to TRBJ2-5, with a possible D match to TRBD1 (5 bases). V was clipped by 3 bases and J by 9 bases, with 14 bases between them. This CDR3 is 13 amino acids long. CDR1 and CDR2 from the germline V gene are ENHRY and SYGVKD. In nucleotides, the CDR3 is TGTGCCATCAGTGAAGACAGTGATTCGGCCCAGTACTTC. Protein product: CAISEDSDSAQYF.

This clone has a handful of counts. This chain links TRBV10-3 with TRBJ2-7; D unresolved. The V end lost 7 bases, the J end lost 1 base, and 14 bases lay between the germline ends. There are 14 residues in the CDR3. Germline-derived CDR1 and CDR2 are ENHRY and SYGVKD. In DNA form, the CDR3 reads TGTGCCATCAAAAGAAGTAGTTTTTCCTACGAGCAGTACTTC. It codes for CAIKRSSFSYEQYF.

This chain links TRBV9 with TRBJ1-2; no clear D. Germline CDR1 SGDLS, CDR2 YYNGEE. CDR3 length: 14 residues. V was pared by 0 bases and J by 0 bases, with 6 bases between. CDR3 region: CASSVGGTNYGYTF. CDR3 bases: TGTGCCAGCAGCGTAGGCGGGACTAACTATGGCTACACCTTC.

This clone has a single count. V and J are TRBV4-2 and TRBJ2-4; TRBD2 matches at 7 bases. After removal of 6 bases from V and 1 base from J, the junction contained 3 bases not matched to a gene. The germline gives CDR1 LGHNA, CDR2 YNFKEQ. The CDR3 is 14 amino acids. Written as DNA, the CDR3 is TGTGCCAGCAGTGGACTAGGGGCCAAAAACATTCAGTACTTC. Its protein product is CASSGLGAKNIQYF.

The genes are TRBV5-1 and TRBJ1-2; TRBD1 aligns across 9 bases. CDR1 is SGHRS, CDR2 YFSETQ, per germline. The length of the CDR3 is 14 residues. Unmatched junction bases numbered 11, after V lost 4 bases and J lost 10 bases. CDR3 DNA sequence: TGCGCCAGCAGCCCTCCGGGACAGGGATCGCCCTACACCTTC. Translating gives CASSPPGQGSPYTF.

The chain carries TRBV7-9 and TRBJ1-1, with unresolved D. The CDR3 contains 13 residues. The germline V gene has CDR1 SEHNR and CDR2 FQNEAQ (reference sequence). The V end was cut by 5 bases, the J end by 0 bases, with 7 bases between. DNA for the CDR3: TGTGCCAGCAGCCAGACTATGAACACTGAAGCTTTCTTT. Its protein is CASSQTMNTEAFF.